This entry lists 20 T cell receptor beta chains sequenced from one sample in a study of shared clonotypes between healthy human individuals. Measured with immunoSEQ multiplex PCR; TCRdb has only the in-frame clones, and not every one. The sample has around 2,000,000 clones, about 95% seen once. Naive CD8 cells, CD45RO-negative and positively selected for CCR7, excluded terminally differentiated effector memory CD45RA+ cells. Sequencing was performed on naive CD8+ T cells sorted from blood. The receptors were sampled from a man aged 18 to 29 in good health.

As DNA, the CDR3 is TGTGCCAGCAGCACCCCGATGTGGCGGGGGTTTGATGAGACCCAGTACTTC. As protein: CASSTPMWRGFDETQYF. The J gene is TRBJ2-5, the V gene TRBV7-8; 7 bases agree with TRBD2. The CDR3 is 17 amino acids. Germline V gene lookup returns CDR1 SGHVS and CDR2 FQNEAQ. The junction had 17 bases not matched to a gene; V was cut back by 5 bases and J by 5 bases.

The gene calls are TRBV4-3 and TRBJ2-1; the match to TRBD1 covers 7 bases. This CDR3 contains 17 residues. Unmatched junction bases numbered 7, after V lost 1 base and J lost 1 base. The germline V gene encodes CDR1 LGHNA and CDR2 YSLEER. In DNA, the CDR3 is TGCGCCAGCAGCCAAGGACAGGGATCAGGGTCCTACAATGAGCAGTTCTTC. Its translation is CASSQGQGSGSYNEQFF.

The chain uses TRBV7-4 and TRBJ2-5; TRBD2 agrees at 8 bases. V shed 2 bases, J shed 7 bases, and the junction held 24 bases outside the gene matches. Germline CDR1 SGHVT, CDR2 SQSDAQ. CDR3 length equals 20 residues. CDR3 nucleotides: TGTGCCAGCAGCTTATATCACCGGCGTAGCGGGACCTCTTTTTGCGCGACCCAGTACTTC. Amino acids: CASSLYHRRSGTSFCATQYF.

The J gene is TRBJ2-7, the V gene TRBV5-6, with D possibly matching TRBD1 (5 bases). This CDR3 spans 13 amino acids. V lost 4 bases and J lost 5, with 13 bases in between. Germline V CDR1 and CDR2: SGHDT, YYEEEE. The CDR3 DNA is TGTGCCAGCAGCCGCTCTTTAGGGGACGAGCAGTACTTC. This codes for CASSRSLGDEQYF. The variable domain in full, with the rest retrieved from reference TRBV5-6 and TRBJ2-7, is DAGVTQSPTHLIKTRGQQVTLRCSPKSGHDTVSWYQQALGQGPQFIFQYYEEEERQRGNFPDRFSGHQFPNYSSELNVNALLLGDSALYLCASSRSLGDEQYFGPGTRLTVT.

The chain has TRBV1 and TRBJ2-3; the tabulated D call, TRBD2, remains unverified against the DNA. TRBV1 is recorded as a pseudogene. This CDR3 has 17 residues. The CDR3 coding sequence is TGCACCAGCAGCCATGTGAAGCGGGAGGGGAGGACAGATACGCAGTATTTT. The encoded protein is CTSSHVKREGRTDTQYF.

This clone was found once. The chain uses TRBV14 and TRBJ2-1, with TRBD2 matching 10 bases. Germline V CDR1 and CDR2: SGHDN, FVKESK. This CDR3 has 14 amino acids. V dropped 1 base and J dropped 9; count of bases not matched to a gene: 3. The DNA for the CDR3 is TGTGCCAGCAGCCAAGGATGGACTAGCGGTGAGCAGTTCTTC. The encoded protein is CASSQGWTSGEQFF.

This clone appeared once. V is TRBV7-9 and J is TRBJ2-1; maybe TRBD1 (5 bases). The CDR3 loop spans 14 amino acids. The germline CDR1 and CDR2 sequences are SEHNR and FQNEAQ (reference sequence). V dropped 5 bases and J dropped 8 bases, with 16 bases sitting between them. The CDR3 nucleotides read TGTGCCAGCAGCAACGCGGCAGGGATCGATGAGCAGTTCTTC. It specifies CASSNAAGIDEQFF.

CDR3 amino acids: CASSLAPFLGTGELFF. In DNA, the CDR3 is TGTGCCAGCAGCTTAGCCCCGTTCCTTGGCACCGGGGAGCTGTTTTTT. This rearrangement joins TRBV7-8 to TRBJ2-2; D ambiguous. V shed 0 bases and J shed 4 bases, with 12 bases lying between them. Per germline, CDR1 SGHVS and CDR2 FQNEAQ. The CDR3 is 16 residues long.

The chain is built from TRBV13 and TRBJ1-1; perhaps TRBD1 as D (5 bases). CDR1 and CDR2 (germline): PRHDT, FYEKMQ (reference sequence). Trimming removed 3 bases from V and 3 bases from J, with 11 bases in between. This CDR3 contains 14 residues. CDR3: CASSLAREYTEAFF. The CDR3 bases are TGTGCCAGCAGCTTGGCCAGGGAATACACTGAAGCTTTCTTT. Full variable domain (rest looked up from reference TRBV13 and TRBJ1-1): AAGVIQSPRHLIKEKRETATLKCYPIPRHDTVYWYQQGPGQDPQFLISFYEKMQSDKGSIPDRFSAQQFSDYHSELNMSSLELGDSALYFCASSLAREYTEAFFGQGTRLTVV.

This clone was observed once. The genes are TRBV9 and TRBJ2-5; 8 nucleotides line up with TRBD2. The CDR3 is 15 amino acids. Germline lookup yields CDR1 SGDLS and CDR2 YYNGEE. V trimming: 0 bases; J trimming: 4 bases; junction bases outside the gene matches: 5. CDR3 residues: CASSVVGLAGETQYF. The DNA for the CDR3 is TGTGCCAGCAGCGTAGTCGGGCTAGCGGGAGAGACCCAGTACTTC. Drawing the rest from reference TRBV9 and TRBJ2-5, the complete variable domain is DSGVTQTPKHLITATGQRVTLRCSPRSGDLSVYWYQQSLDQGLQFLIQYYNGEERAKGNILERFSAQQFPDLHSELNLSSLELGDSALYFCASSVVGLAGETQYFGPGTRLLVL.

The chain joins TRBV5-6 to TRBJ1-1; 12 positions match TRBD1. Looked up from germline, CDR1 is SGHDT and CDR2 is YYEEEE. The CDR3 consists of 17 residues. V was pared by 1 base and J by 6 bases, with 10 bases of the junction left unmatched. The CDR3 bases are TGTGCCAGCAGCTTGCTGGGACAGGGGGCGGAGGAACCTGAAGCTTTCTTT. It specifies CASSLLGQGAEEPEAFF. Combining the CDR3 with reference TRBV5-6 and TRBJ1-1 gives the whole variable domain DAGVTQSPTHLIKTRGQQVTLRCSPKSGHDTVSWYQQALGQGPQFIFQYYEEEERQRGNFPDRFSGHQFPNYSSELNVNALLLGDSALYLCASSLLGQGAEEPEAFFGQGTRLTVV.

The chain is built from TRBV9 and TRBJ1-1; D gene uncertain. The CDR3 loop spans 15 amino acids. From germline, CDR1 is SGDLS and CDR2 YYNGEE. Trimming pared 0 bases from V and 0 bases from J, leaving 9 bases between. For the CDR3, the DNA is TGTGCCAGCAGCGTAGGTCCAGGCATGAACACTGAAGCTTTCTTT. Its protein is CASSVGPGMNTEAFF.

The DNA of the CDR3 is TGTGCCAGCACCTCCGGACTAGCGGTTACAGATACGCAGTATTTT. Its translation is CASTSGLAVTDTQYF. The chain employs TRBV5-4 and TRBJ2-3; TRBD2 matches 10 bases. The V segment lost 6 bases and the J segment 3 bases; nucleotides outside the gene matches: 7. Looked up from germline, CDR1 is SGHNT and CDR2 is YYREEE (reference sequence). CDR3 length: 15 amino acids.

Concerning this clone itself: Its ends do not fully match the called genes, so a read error is possible. The chain carries TRBV30 and TRBJ2-7; 9 positions match TRBD2. The CDR3 length is 13 residues. The germline V gene encodes CDR1 GTSNPN and CDR2 SVGIG (reference sequence). For the CDR3, the DNA is TGTGCCTGGTCAGCGGGCAGCGGGGGGAATCTGTGCTTC. As protein: CAWSAGSGGNLCF.

V and J are TRBV6-1 and TRBJ2-3; the match to TRBD2 covers 7 bases. This CDR3 has 15 residues. CDR1 and CDR2 from the germline V gene are MNHNS and SASEGT. The V and J ends lost 2 bases and 6 bases, in that order; junction bases with no gene match: 8. The CDR3 here is CASSEWDYSGDTQYF. The CDR3 nucleotides read TGTGCCAGCAGTGAATGGGACTACTCTGGGGATACGCAGTATTTT.

The rearrangement uses TRBV5-6 and TRBJ2-7; D possibly uses TRBD1 or TRBD2 (5 bases each). CDR3 length: 14 amino acids. Trimming removed 4 bases at V and 4 bases at J, with 15 bases between. The germline V gene has CDR1 SGHDT and CDR2 YYEEEE. The CDR3 sequence is CASSLTGALYEQYF. CDR3 in DNA: TGTGCCAGCAGCCTAACCGGGGCCCTATACGAGCAGTACTTC.

This clone was found once. The chain has TRBV28 and TRBJ2-1; D not certain. V gave up 7 bases and J gave up 2 bases, with 15 bases separating them. CDR1 and CDR2 (germline): MDHEN, SYDVKM. This CDR3 is built from 15 residues. CDR3 nucleotide sequence: TGTGCCAGCACTCCGGTCTCGGACCCCTACAATGAGCAGTTCTTC. This gives the protein CASTPVSDPYNEQFF.

This clone was observed a single time. The gene calls are TRBV11-2 and TRBJ2-7, with TRBD2 matching over 7 bases. This CDR3 comprises 14 residues. Germline trimming cut 8 bases from V and 3 bases from J; bases unmatched to any gene: 10. Germline values: CDR1 SGHAT, CDR2 FQNNGV. The CDR3 coding sequence is TGTGCCAGCGGGGCTAGCGGATTTTTCTACGAGCAGTACTTC. It translates to CASGASGFFYEQYF.

The V gene is TRBV25-1, the J gene TRBJ1-1; 7 bases align to TRBD1. Per germline, CDR1 MGHDK and CDR2 SYGVNS. The CDR3 runs 13 residues. The V segment lost 4 bases and the J segment 4 bases; nucleotides outside the gene matches: 3. CDR3 region: CASSGTGGTEAFF. In DNA, the CDR3 is TGTGCCAGCAGTGGGACAGGCGGCACTGAAGCTTTCTTT.

The chain employs TRBV6-6 and TRBJ2-7; 7 nucleotides align to TRBD1. Trimming at V came to 2 bases and at J to 2 bases, leaving 3 bases not matched to a gene. CDR1 is MNHNY, CDR2 SVGAGI, per germline (reference sequence). This CDR3 region has 14 residues. CDR3 nucleotides: TGTGCCAGCAGTTACGCCGGGACAGCCTACGAGCAGTACTTC. It encodes CASSYAGTAYEQYF.